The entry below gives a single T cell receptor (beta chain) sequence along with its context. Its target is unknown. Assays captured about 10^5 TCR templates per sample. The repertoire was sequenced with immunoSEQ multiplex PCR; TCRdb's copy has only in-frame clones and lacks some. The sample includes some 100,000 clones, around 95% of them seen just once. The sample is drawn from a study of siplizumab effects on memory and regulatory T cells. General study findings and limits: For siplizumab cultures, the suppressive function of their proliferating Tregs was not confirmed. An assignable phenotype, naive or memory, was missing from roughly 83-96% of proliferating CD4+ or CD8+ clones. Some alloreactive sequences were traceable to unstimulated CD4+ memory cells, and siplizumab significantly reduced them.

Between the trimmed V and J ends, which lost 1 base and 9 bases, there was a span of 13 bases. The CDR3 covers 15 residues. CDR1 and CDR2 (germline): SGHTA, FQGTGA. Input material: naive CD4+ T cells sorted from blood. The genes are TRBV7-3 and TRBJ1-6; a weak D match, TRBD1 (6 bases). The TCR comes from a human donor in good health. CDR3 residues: CASSLMAGESSPLHF. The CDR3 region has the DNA TGTGCCAGCAGCTTAATGGCAGGGGAAAGTTCACCCCTCCACTTT. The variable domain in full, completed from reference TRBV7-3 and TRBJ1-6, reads GAGVSQTPSNKVTEKGKYVELRCDPISGHTALYWYRQSLGQGPEFLIYFQGTGAADDSGLPNDRFFAVRPEGSVSTLKIQRTERGDSAVYLCASSLMAGESSPLHFGNGTRLTVT.